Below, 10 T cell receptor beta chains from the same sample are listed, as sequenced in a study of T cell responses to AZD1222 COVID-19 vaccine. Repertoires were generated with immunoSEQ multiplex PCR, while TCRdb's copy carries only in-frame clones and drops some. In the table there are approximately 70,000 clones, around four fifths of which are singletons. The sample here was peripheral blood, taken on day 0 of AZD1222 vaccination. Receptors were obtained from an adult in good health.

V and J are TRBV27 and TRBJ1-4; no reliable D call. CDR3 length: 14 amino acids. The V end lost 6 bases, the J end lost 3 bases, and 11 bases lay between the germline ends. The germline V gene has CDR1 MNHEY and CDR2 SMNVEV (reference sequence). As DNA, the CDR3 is TGTGCCAGCAGCAACAGCCGAGCTAATGAAAAACTGTTTTTT. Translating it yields CASSNSRANEKLFF.

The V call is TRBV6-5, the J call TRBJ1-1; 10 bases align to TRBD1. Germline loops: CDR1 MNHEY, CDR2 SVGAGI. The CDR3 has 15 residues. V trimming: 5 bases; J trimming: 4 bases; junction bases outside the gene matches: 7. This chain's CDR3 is CASSTARTGGTEAFF. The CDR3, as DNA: TGTGCCAGCAGTACAGCCCGGACAGGGGGCACTGAAGCTTTCTTT.

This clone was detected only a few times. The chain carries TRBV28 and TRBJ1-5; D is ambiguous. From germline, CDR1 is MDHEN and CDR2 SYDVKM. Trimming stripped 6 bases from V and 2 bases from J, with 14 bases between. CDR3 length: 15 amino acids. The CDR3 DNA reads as TGTGCCAGCAGGGAGGTACAAGCGGGCAATCAGCCCCAGCATTTT. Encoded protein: CASREVQAGNQPQHF.

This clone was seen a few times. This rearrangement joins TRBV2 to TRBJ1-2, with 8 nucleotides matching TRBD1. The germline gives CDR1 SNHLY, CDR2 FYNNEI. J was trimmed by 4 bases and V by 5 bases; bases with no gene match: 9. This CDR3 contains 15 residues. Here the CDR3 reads CASSFGQGRTYGYTF. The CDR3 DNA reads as TGTGCCAGCAGTTTCGGACAGGGTAGGACCTATGGCTACACCTTC.

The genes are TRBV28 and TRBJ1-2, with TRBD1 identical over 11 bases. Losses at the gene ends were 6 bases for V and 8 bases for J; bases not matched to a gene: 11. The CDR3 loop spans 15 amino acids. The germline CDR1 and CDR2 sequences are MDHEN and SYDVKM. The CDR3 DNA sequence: TGTGCCAGCAGCGGACAGGGGGCTTTCTTGGGAGGCTACACCTTC. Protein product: CASSGQGAFLGGYTF.

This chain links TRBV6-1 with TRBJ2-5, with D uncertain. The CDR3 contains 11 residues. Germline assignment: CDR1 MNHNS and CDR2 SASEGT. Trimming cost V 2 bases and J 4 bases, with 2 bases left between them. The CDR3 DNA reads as TGTGCCAGCAGTGAACGAGAGACCCAGTACTTC. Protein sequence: CASSERETQYF.

In DNA, the CDR3 is TGTGCCAGTACTCGGGACTCCTACCAAGAGACCCAGTACTTC. This gives the protein CASTRDSYQETQYF. This chain joins TRBV2 and TRBJ2-5; maybe TRBD2 (6 bases). This CDR3 comprises 14 residues. The V gene lost 9 bases and the J gene lost 0 bases, with 14 bases spanning the gap. The germline CDR1 and CDR2 sequences are SNHLY and FYNNEI.

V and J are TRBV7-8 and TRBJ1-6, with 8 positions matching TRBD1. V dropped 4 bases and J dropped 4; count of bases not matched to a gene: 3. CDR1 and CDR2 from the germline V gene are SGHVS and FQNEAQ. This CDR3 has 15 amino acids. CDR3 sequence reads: CASSSGQAYNSPLHF. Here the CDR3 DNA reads TGTGCCAGCAGCTCGGGACAGGCTTATAATTCACCCCTCCACTTT.

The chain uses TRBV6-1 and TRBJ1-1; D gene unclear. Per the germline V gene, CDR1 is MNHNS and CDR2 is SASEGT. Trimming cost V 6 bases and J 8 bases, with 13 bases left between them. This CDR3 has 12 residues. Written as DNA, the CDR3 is TGTGCCAGCAGCCTAAGGGAGAGCGAAGCTTTCTTT. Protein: CASSLRESEAFF.

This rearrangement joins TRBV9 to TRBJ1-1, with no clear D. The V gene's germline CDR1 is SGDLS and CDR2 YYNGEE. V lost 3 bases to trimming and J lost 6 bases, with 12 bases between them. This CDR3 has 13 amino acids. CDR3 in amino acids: CASSGQSRAEAFF. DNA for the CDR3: TGTGCCAGCAGCGGCCAAAGTCGGGCTGAAGCTTTCTTT.